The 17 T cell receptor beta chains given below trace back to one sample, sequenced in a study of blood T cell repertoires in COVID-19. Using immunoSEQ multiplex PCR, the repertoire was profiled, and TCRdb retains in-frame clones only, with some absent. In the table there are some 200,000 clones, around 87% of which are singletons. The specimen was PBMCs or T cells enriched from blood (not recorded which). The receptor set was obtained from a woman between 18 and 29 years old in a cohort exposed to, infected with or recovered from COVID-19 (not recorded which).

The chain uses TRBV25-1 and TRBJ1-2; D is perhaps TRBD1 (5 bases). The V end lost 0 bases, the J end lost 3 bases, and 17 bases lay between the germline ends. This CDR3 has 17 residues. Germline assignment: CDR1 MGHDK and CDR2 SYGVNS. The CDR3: CASSEYRGVHRDYGYTF. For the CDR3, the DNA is TGTGCCAGCAGTGAATATCGGGGGGTCCATCGGGACTATGGCTACACCTTC.

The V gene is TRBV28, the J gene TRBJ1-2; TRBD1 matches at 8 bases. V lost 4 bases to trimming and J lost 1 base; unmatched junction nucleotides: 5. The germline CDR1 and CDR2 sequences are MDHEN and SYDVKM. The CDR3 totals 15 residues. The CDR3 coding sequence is TGTGCCAGCAGTTACCGGGACAGGAATAACTATGGCTACACCTTC. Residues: CASSYRDRNNYGYTF.

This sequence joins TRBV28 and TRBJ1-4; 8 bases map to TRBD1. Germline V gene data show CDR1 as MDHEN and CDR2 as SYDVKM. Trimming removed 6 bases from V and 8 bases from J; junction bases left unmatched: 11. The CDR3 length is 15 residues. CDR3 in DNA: TGTGCCAGCAGCCCTTCAGGGGGCTTAGGAGAAAAACTGTTTTTT. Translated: CASSPSGGLGEKLFF.

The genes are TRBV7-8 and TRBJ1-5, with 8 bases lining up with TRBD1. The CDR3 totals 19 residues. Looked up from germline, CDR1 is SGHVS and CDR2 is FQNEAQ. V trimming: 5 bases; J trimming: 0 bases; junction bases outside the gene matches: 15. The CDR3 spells CASSPVRTGPEYSNQPQHF. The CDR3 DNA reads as TGTGCCAGCAGCCCTGTTCGGACAGGGCCGGAATATAGCAATCAGCCCCAGCATTTT.

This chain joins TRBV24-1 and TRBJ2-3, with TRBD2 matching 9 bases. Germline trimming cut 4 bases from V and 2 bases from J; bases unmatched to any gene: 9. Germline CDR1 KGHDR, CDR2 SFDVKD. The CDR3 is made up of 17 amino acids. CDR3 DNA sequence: TGTGCCACCAGTGAGACCATAGCGGGGGATTACACAGATACGCAGTATTTT. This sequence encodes CATSETIAGDYTDTQYF.

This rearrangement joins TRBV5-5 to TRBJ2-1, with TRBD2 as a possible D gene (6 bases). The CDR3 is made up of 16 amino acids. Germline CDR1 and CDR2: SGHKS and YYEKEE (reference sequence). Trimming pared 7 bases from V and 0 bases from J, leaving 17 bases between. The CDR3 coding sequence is TGTGCCAGCCATTTCCCCGCGGGGTACTCCTACAATGAGCAGTTCTTC. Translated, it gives CASHFPAGYSYNEQFF. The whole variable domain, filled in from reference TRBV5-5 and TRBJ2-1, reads DAGVTQSPTHLIKTRGQQVTLRCSPISGHKSVSWYQQVLGQGPQFIFQYYEKEERGRGNFPDRFSARQFPNYSSELNVNALLLGDSALYLCASHFPAGYSYNEQFFGPGTRLTVL.

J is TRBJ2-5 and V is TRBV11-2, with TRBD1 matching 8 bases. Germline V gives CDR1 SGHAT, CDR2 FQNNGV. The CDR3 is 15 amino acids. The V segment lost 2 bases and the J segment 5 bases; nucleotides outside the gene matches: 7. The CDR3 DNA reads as TGTGCCAGCAGCTTACCGACAGGGGCAGGGGAGACCCAGTACTTC. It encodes CASSLPTGAGETQYF.

CDR3 amino acids: CASSPPAGTGELFF. DNA of the CDR3: TGTGCCAGCAGCCCCCCTGCCGGGACCGGGGAGCTGTTTTTT. The chain carries TRBV14 and TRBJ2-2; D is ambiguous. Trimming pared 4 bases from V and 5 bases from J, leaving 11 bases between. There are 14 residues in the CDR3. Germline CDR1 is SGHDN and CDR2 is FVKESK.

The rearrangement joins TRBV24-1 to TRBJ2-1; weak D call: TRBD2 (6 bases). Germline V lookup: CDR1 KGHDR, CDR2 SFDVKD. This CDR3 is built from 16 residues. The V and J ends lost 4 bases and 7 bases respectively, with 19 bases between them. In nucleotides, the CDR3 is TGTGCCACCAGTGACCGCGTTTTGGACGCGGGGAATGAGCAGTTCTTC. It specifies CATSDRVLDAGNEQFF.

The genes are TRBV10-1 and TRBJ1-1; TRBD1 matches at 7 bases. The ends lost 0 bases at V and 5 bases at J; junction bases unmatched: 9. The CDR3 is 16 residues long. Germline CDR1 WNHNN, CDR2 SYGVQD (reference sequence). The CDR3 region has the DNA TGCGCCAGCAGTGAGTCGGTGGAGGGGGCTGAGACTGAAGCTTTCTTT. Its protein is CASSESVEGAETEAFF.

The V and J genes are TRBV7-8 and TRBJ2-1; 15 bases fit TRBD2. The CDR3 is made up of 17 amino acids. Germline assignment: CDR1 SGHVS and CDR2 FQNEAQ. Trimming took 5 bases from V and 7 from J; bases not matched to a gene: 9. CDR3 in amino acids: CASSLGLAGGLRNEQFF. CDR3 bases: TGTGCCAGCAGCCTCGGACTAGCGGGGGGGCTGAGGAATGAGCAGTTCTTC. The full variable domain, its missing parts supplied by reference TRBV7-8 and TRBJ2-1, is GAGVSQSPRYKVAKRGQDVALRCDPISGHVSLFWYQQALGQGPEFLTYFQNEAQLDKSGLPSDRFFAERPEGSVSTLKIQRTQQEDSAVYLCASSLGLAGGLRNEQFFGPGTRLTVL.

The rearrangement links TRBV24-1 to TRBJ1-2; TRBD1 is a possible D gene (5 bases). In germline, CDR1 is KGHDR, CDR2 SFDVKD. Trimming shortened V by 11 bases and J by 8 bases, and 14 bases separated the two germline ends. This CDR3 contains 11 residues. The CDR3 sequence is CAIQGEGGYTF. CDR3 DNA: TGTGCCATTCAAGGGGAAGGAGGCTACACCTTC.

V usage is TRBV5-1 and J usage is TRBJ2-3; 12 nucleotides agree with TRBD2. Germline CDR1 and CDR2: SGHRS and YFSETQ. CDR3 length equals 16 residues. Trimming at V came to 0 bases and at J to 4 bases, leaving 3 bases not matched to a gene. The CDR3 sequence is CASSLEASGGADTQYF. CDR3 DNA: TGCGCCAGCAGCTTGGAGGCTAGCGGGGGGGCAGATACGCAGTATTTT.

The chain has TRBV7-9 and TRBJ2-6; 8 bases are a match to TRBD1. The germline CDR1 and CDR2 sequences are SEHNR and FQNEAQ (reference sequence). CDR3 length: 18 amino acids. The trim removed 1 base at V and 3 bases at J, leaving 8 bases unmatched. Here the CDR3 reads CASSLDWDRRNGANVLTF. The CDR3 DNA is TGTGCCAGCAGCTTAGACTGGGACAGGAGAAATGGGGCCAACGTCCTGACTTTC.

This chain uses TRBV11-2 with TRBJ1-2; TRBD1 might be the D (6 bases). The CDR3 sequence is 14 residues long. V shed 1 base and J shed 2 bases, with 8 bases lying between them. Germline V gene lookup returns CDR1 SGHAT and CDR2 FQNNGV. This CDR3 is CASSLGQGNYGYTF. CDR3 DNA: TGTGCCAGCAGCTTAGGTCAGGGGAACTATGGCTACACCTTC.

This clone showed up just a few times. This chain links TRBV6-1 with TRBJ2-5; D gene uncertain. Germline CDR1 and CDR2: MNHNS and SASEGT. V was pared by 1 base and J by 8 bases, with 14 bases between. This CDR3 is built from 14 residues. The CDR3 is CASSEVTSRKTQYF. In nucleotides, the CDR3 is TGTGCCAGCAGTGAAGTAACGTCGCGGAAAACCCAGTACTTC.

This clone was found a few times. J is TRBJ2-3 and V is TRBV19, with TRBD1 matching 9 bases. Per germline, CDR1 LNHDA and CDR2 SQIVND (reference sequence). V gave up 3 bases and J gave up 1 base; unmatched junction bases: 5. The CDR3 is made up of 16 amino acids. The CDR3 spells CASSIAGQGGTDTQYF. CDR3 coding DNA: TGTGCCAGTAGTATCGCGGGACAGGGAGGCACAGATACGCAGTATTTT.